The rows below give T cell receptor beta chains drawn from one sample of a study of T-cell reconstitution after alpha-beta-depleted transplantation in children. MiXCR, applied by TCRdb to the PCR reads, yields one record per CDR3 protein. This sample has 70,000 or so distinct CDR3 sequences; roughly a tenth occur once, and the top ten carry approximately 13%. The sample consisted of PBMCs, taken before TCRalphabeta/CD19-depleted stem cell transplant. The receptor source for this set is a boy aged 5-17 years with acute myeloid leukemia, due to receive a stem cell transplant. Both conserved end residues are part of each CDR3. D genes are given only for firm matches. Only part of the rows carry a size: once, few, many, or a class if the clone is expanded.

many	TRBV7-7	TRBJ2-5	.	CASSLDRDPQYF	TGTGCTAGCAGTCTGGACCGGGACCCACAGTACTTC
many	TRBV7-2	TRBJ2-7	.	CASSLGRGNYEQYF	TGTGCCAGCAGCTTAGGGCGGGGTAACTACGAGCAGTACTTC
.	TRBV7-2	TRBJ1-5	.	CASSSDYSNQPQHF	TGTGCCAGCAGCTCCGATTATAGCAATCAGCCCCAGCATTTT
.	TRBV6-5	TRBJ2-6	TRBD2	CASSYPSGATGANVLTF	TGTGCCAGCAGTTACCCTAGCGGGGCAACCGGGGCCAACGTCCTGACTTTC
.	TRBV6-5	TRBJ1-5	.	CASSYLTGGNQPQHF	TGTGCCAGCAGTTACCTAACCGGTGGCAATCAGCCCCAGCATTTT
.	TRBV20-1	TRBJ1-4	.	CSAPKVGMEKLFF	TGCAGTGCTCCCAAAGTGGGGATGGAAAAACTGTTTTTT
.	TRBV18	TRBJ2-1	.	CASSRPSLGYNEQFF	TGTGCCAGCTCACGACCGTCTTTAGGATACAATGAGCAGTTCTTC
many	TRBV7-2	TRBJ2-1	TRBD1	CASSLGDRGPHNEQFF	TGTGCCAGCAGCTTAGGGGACAGGGGGCCCCACAATGAGCAGTTCTTC
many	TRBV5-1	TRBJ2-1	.	CASSLTGPDIPYNEQFF	TGCGCCAGCAGCTTGACGGGACCAGACATACCCTACAATGAGCAGTTCTTC
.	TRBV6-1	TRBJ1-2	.	CAIAPGPRSGYTF	TGTGCCATCGCGCCGGGGCCTCGTTCCGGCTACACCTTC
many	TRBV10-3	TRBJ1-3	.	CAIRFEGSGNTIYF	TGTGCCATCAGATTTGAGGGGTCCGGAAACACCATATATTTT
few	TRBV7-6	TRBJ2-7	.	CASSQGVGAGASLPQYF	TGTGCCAGCAGCCAGGGGGTTGGCGCGGGAGCCTCCCTACCGCAGTACTTC
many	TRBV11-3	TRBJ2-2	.	CASSLVGTNTGELFF	TGTGCCAGCAGCTTAGTTGGTACGAACACCGGGGAGCTGTTTTTT
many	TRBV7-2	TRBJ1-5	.	CASSLWENQPQHF	TGTGCCAGCAGCTTATGGGAGAATCAGCCCCAGCATTTT
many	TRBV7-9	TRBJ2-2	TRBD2	CASSFSSGKVYTGELFF	TGTGCCAGCAGCTTCAGCAGCGGGAAAGTGTACACCGGGGAGCTGTTTTTT
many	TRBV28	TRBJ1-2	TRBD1	CASRATGTGYGYTF	TGTGCCAGCCGAGCAACGGGGACAGGCTATGGCTACACCTTC
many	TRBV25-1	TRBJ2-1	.	CASSEKLPGAYNEQFF	TGTGCCAGCAGTGAAAAACTCCCAGGGGCCTACAATGAGCAGTTCTTC
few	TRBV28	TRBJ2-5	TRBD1	CAARDDRGNKETQYF	TGTGCCGCGCGGGATGACAGGGGAAACAAAGAGACCCAGTACTTC
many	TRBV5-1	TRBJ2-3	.	CASSLALLSPGDTQYF	TGCGCCAGCAGCTTGGCCTTACTTAGCCCAGGGGATACGCAGTATTTT
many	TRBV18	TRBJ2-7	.	CASSPPSSYEQYF	TGTGCCAGCTCCCCCCCTAGCTCCTACGAGCAGTACTTC
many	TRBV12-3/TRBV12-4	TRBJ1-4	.	CASSLYGREKLFF	TGTGCCAGCAGTTTGTACGGCCGGGAAAAACTGTTTTTT
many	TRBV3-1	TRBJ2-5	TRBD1	CATSGQAGIMETQYF	TGTGCCACCTCAGGACAGGCGGGTATTATGGAGACCCAGTACTTC
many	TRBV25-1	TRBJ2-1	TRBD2	CASSEGSGGTPYNEQFF	TGTGCCAGCAGTGAGGGAAGCGGGGGGACCCCCTACAATGAGCAGTTCTTC
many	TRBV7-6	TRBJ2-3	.	CASSLLAAGITDTQYF	TGTGCCAGCAGTCTACTAGCTGCGGGCATCACAGATACGCAGTATTTT
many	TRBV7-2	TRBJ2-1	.	CASSRDWDNEQFF	TGTGCCAGCAGCCGCGACTGGGACAATGAGCAGTTCTTC
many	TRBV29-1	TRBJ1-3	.	CSVFIPGVSGNTIYF	TGCAGCGTTTTTATACCCGGGGTCTCTGGAAACACCATATATTTT
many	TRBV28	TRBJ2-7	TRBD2	CASSRLPGGEQYF	TGTGCCAGCAGTCGGTTACCGGGGGGCGAGCAGTACTTC
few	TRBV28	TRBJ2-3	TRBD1	CASSLRQGSLDTQYF	TGTGCCAGCAGTTTAAGACAGGGGAGTTTAGATACGCAGTATTTT
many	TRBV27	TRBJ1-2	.	CASSWDRSYGYTF	TGTGCCAGCAGTTGGGACCGATCCTATGGCTACACCTTC
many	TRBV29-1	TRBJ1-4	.	CSVFMRLNEKLFF	TGCAGCGTTTTTATGAGATTAAATGAAAAACTGTTTTTT
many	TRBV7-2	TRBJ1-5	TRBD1	CASSLAPGGGQPQHF	TGTGCCAGCAGCTTAGCTCCAGGGGGCGGACAGCCCCAGCATTTT
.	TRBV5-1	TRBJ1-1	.	CASSLEQQRTEAFF	TGCGCCAGCAGCTTGGAACAGCAGCGAACTGAAGCTTTCTTT
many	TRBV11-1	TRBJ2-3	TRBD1	CASSNPGQGMAHYTDTQYF	TGTGCCAGCAGCAACCCGGGACAGGGGATGGCACATTACACAGATACGCAGTATTTT
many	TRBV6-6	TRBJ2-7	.	CASSRSYEQYF	TGTGCCAGCAGCCGCTCCTACGAGCAGTACTTC
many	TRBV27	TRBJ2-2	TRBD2	CASSLLDWGGTGELFF	TGTGCCAGCAGTTTATTGGACTGGGGAGGGACCGGGGAGCTGTTTTTT
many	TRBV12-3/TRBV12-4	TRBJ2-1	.	CASSLGVTSLF	TGTGCCAGCAGTTTAGGAGTCACCAGTCTCTTC
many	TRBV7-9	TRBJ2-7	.	CASSLAHEQYF	TGTGCCAGCAGCTTAGCCCACGAGCAGTACTTC
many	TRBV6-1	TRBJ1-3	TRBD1	CAERESEGQEGSGNTIYF	TGTGCCGAGAGGGAATCGGAAGGACAGGAGGGTAGTGGAAACACCATATATTTT
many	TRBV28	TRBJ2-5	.	CASSLVGFGETQYF	TGTGCCAGCAGTTTAGTAGGGTTTGGGGAGACCCAGTACTTC
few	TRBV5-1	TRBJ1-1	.	CASSQKVRENTEAFF	TGCGCCAGCAGCCAAAAAGTCAGGGAGAACACTGAAGCTTTCTTT
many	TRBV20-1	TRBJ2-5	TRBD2	CSARVRGGQETQYF	TGCAGTGCTAGAGTGCGGGGGGGTCAAGAGACCCAGTACTTC
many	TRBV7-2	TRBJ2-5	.	CASSSRLTGVARETQYF	TGTGCCAGCAGCTCGCGGCTGACGGGGGTAGCTCGGGAGACCCAGTACTTC
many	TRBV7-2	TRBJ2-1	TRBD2	CASSLAGGREQFF	TGTGCCAGCAGCTTAGCTGGCGGGAGGGAGCAGTTCTTC